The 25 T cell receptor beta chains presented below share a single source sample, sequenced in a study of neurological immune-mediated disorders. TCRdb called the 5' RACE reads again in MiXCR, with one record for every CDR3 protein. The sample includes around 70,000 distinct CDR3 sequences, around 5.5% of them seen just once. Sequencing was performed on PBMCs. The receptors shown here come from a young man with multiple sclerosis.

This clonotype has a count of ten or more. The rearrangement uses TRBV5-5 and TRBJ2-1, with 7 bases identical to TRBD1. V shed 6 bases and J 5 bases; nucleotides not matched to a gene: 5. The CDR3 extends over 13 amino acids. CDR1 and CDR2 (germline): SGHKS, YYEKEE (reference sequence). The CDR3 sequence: CASKRDRNNEQFF. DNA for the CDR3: TGTGCCAGCAAAAGGGACAGAAACAATGAGCAGTTCTTC.

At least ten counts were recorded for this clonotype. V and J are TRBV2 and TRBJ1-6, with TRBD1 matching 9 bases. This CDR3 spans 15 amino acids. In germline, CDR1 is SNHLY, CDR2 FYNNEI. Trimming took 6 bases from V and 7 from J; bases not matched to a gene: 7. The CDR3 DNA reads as TGTGCCAGCAGAGGACAGGGGATCGAAAATTCACCCCTCCACTTT. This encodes CASRGQGIENSPLHF. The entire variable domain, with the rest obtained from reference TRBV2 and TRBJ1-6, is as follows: EPEVTQTPSHQVTQMGQEVILRCVPISNHLYFYWYRQILGQKVEFLVSFYNNEISEKSEIFDDQFSVERPDGSNFTLKIRSTKLEDSAMYFCASRGQGIENSPLHFGNGTRLTVT.

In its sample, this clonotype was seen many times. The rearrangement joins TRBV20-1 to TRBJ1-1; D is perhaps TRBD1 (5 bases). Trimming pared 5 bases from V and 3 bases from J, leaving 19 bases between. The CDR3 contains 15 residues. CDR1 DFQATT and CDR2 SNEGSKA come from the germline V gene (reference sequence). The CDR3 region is CSAPPEEGRDTEAFF. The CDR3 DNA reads TGCAGTGCTCCTCCGGAGGAGGGGAGGGACACTGAAGCTTTCTTT.

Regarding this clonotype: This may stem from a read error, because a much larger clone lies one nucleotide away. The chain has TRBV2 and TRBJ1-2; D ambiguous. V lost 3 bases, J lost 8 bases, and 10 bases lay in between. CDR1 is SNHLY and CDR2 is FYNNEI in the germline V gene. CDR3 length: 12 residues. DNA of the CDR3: TGTGCCAGCAGTGACAGGATCCGGGGCTACACCTTC. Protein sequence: CASSDRIRGYTF.

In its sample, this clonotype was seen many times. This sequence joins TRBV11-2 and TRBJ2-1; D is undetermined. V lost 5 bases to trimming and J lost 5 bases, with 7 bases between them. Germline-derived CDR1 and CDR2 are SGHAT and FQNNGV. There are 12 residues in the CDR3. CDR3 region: CASSTQNNEQFF. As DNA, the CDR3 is TGTGCCAGCAGCACCCAGAACAATGAGCAGTTCTTC.

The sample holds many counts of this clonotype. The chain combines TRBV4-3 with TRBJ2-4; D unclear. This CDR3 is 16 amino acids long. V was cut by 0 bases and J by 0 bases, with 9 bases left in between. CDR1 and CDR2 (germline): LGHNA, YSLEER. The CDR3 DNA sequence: TGCGCCAGCAGCCAAGAAGGGCAGACAGCCAAAAACATTCAGTACTTC. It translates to CASSQEGQTAKNIQYF.

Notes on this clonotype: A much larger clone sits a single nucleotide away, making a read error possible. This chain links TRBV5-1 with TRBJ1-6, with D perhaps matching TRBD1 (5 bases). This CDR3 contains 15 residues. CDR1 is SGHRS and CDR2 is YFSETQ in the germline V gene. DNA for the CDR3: TGCGCCAACAGCTTGAGGGGCATACCCAATTCACCCCTCCACTTT. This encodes CANSLRGIPNSPLHF.

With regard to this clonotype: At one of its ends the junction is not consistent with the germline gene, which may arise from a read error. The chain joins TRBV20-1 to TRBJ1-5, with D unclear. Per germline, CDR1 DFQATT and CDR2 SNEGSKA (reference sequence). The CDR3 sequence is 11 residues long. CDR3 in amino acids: CSAASGQPQNF. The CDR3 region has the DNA TGCAGTGCCGCTTCAGGTCAGCCCCAGAATTTT.

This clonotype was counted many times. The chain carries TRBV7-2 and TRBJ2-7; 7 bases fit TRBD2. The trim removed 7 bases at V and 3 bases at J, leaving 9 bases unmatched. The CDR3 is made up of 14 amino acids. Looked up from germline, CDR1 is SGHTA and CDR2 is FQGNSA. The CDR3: CASNIFPGGYEQYF. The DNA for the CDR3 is TGTGCCAGCAACATTTTCCCGGGGGGCTACGAGCAGTACTTC.

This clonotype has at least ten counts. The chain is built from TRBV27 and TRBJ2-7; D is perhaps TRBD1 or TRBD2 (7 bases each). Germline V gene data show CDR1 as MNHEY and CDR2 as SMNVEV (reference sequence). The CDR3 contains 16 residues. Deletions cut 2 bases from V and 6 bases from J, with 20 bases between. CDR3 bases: TGTGCCAGCAGTTTAAGGGGGGGTATCTCAGGGGGCGAGCAGTACTTC. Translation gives CASSLRGGISGGEQYF.

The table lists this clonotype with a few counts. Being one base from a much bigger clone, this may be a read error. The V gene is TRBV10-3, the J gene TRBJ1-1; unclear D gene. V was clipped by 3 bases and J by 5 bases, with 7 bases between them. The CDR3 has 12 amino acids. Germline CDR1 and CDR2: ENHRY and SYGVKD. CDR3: CAISEWSTEAFF. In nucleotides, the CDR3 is TGTGCCATCAGTGAATGGAGTACTGAAGCTTTCTTT.

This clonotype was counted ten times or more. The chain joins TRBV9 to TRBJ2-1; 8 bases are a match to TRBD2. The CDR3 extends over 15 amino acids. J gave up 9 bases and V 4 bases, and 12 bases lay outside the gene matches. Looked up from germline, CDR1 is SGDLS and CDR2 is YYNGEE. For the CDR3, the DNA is TGTGCCAGCAGCCCCGGACTAGCCCCACAGGCTGAGCAGTTCTTC. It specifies CASSPGLAPQAEQFF. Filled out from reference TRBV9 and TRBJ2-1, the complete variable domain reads DSGVTQTPKHLITATGQRVTLRCSPRSGDLSVYWYQQSLDQGLQFLIQYYNGEERAKGNILERFSAQQFPDLHSELNLSSLELGDSALYFCASSPGLAPQAEQFFGPGTRLTVL.

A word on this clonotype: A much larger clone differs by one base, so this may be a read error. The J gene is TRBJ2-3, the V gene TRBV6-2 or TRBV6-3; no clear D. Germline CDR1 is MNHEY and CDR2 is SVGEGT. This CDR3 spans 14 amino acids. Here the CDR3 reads CANSYRNGADTQYF. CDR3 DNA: TGTGCCAACAGTTACCGAAATGGCGCAGATACGCAGTATTTT.

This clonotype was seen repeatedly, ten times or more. CDR3: CASTPGPTRSYNEQFF. CDR3 nucleotides: TGCGCCAGCACCCCCGGACCGACCCGATCCTACAATGAGCAGTTCTTC. This chain uses TRBV4-1 with TRBJ2-1; D remains ambiguous. V was trimmed by 7 bases and J by 1 base, leaving 17 bases between them. The CDR3 length is 16 residues. The germline V gene has CDR1 MGHRA and CDR2 YSYEKL.

CDR3 loop: CASSLYDGEGEQFF. In DNA, the CDR3 is TGTGCCAGCAGCTTATACGACGGTGAGGGTGAGCAGTTCTTC. J is TRBJ2-1 and V is TRBV7-2; tentative D call: TRBD2 (5 bases). The V gene's germline CDR1 is SGHTA and CDR2 FQGNSA. This CDR3 region has 14 residues. Trimming stripped 2 bases from V and 9 bases from J, with 14 bases between.

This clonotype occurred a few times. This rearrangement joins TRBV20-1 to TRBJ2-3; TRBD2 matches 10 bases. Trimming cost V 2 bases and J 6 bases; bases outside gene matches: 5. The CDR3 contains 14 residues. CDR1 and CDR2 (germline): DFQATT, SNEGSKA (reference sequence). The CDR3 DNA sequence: TGCAGTGCTAGAAGCGGGAGGGCCGGGGATACGCAGTATTTT. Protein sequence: CSARSGRAGDTQYF.

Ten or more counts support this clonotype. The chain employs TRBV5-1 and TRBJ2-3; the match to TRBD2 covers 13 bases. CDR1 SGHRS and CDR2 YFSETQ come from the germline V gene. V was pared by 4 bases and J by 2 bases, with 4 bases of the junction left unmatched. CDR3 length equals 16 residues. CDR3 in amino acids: CASSSGLAGDTDTQYF. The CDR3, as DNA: TGCGCCAGCAGCAGCGGACTAGCGGGGGACACAGATACGCAGTATTTT.

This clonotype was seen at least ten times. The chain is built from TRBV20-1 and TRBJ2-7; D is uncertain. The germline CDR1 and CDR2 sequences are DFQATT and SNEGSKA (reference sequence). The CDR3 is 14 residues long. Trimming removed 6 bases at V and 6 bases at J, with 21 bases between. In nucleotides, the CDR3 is TGCAGTGCCGGCCCCCCGGTAGGCGTGGGCGAGCAGTACTTC. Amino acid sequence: CSAGPPVGVGEQYF.

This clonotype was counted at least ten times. The CDR3 spells CAWDRDRNTGELFF. The CDR3 region has the DNA TGTGCCTGGGATCGGGACCGAAATACCGGGGAGCTGTTTTTT. The chain carries TRBV30 and TRBJ2-2; D might be TRBD1 or TRBD2, each matching 5 bases. This CDR3 comprises 14 residues. V was shortened by 5 bases and J by 5 bases, with 15 bases between the two germline ends. In germline, CDR1 is GTSNPN, CDR2 SVGIG (reference sequence).

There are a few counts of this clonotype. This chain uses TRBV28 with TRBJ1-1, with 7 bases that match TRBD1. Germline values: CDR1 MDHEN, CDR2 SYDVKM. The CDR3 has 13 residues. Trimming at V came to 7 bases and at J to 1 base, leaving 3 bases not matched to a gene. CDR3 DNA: TGTGCCAGCAAGGGGGCGAAGAACACTGAAGCTTTCTTT. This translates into CASKGAKNTEAFF. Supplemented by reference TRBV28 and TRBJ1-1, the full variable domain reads DVKVTQSSRYLVKRTGEKVFLECVQDMDHENMFWYRQDPGLGLRLIYFSYDVKMKEKGDIPEGYSVSREKKERFSLILESASTNQTSMYLCASKGAKNTEAFFGQGTRLTVV.

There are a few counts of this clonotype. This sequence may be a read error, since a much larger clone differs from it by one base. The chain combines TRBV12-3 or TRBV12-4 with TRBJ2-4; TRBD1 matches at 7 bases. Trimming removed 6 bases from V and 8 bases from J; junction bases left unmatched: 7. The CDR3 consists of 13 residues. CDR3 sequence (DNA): TGTGCCAGCAGGGGAAAGGGGGCGGACATTCAGTACTTC. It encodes CASRGKGADIQYF.

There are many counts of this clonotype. The CDR3 sequence is CASTPLSGQTDTQYF. DNA for the CDR3: TGTGCCAGCACCCCCCTGAGCGGACAAACAGATACGCAGTATTTT. The chain couples TRBV28 to TRBJ2-3; D may be TRBD1 or TRBD2 (5 bases each). CDR1 MDHEN and CDR2 SYDVKM come from the germline V gene. The CDR3 is 15 amino acids. V lost 7 bases to trimming and J lost 3 bases, with 17 bases between them.

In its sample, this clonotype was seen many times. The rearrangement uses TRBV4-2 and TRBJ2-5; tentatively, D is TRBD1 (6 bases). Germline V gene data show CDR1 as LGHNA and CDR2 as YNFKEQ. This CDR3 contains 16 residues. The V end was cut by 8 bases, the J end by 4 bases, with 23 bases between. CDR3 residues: CASAISGTTRRETQYF. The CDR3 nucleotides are TGTGCCAGCGCCATCTCCGGGACAACAAGGAGAGAGACCCAGTACTTC.

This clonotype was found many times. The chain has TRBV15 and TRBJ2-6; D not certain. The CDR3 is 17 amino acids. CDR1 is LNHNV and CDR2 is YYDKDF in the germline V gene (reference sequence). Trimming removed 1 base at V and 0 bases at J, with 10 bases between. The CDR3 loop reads CATSRAARPSGANVLTF. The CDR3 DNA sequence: TGTGCCACCAGCAGAGCAGCGAGACCCTCTGGGGCCAACGTCCTGACTTTC.

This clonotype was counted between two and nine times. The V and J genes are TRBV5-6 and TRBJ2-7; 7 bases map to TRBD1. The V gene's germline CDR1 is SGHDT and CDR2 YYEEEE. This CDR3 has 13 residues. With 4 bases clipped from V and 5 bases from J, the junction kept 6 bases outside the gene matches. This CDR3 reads CASSPQGWDEQYF. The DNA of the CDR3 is TGTGCCAGCAGCCCACAGGGGTGGGACGAGCAGTACTTC. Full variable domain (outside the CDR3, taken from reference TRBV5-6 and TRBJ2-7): DAGVTQSPTHLIKTRGQQVTLRCSPKSGHDTVSWYQQALGQGPQFIFQYYEEEERQRGNFPDRFSGHQFPNYSSELNVNALLLGDSALYLCASSPQGWDEQYFGPGTRLTVT.